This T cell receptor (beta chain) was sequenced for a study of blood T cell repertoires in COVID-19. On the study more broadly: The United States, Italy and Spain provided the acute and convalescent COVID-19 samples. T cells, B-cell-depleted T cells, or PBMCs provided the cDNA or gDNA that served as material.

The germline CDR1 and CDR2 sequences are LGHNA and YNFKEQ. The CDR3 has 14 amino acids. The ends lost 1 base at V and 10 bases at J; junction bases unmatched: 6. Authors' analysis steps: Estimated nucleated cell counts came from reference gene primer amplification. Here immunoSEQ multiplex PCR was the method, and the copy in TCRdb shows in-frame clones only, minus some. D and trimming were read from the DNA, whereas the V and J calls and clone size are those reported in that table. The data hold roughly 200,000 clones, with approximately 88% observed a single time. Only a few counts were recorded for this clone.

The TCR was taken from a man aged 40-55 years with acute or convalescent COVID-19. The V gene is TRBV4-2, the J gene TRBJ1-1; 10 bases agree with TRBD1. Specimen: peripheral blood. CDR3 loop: CASSQGDRGRAAFF. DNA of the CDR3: TGTGCCAGCAGCCAAGGAGACAGGGGGCGGGCAGCTTTCTTT.